The entry below gives a single T cell receptor (beta chain) sequence along with its context. In the original analysis: Researchers report that nucleated cell counts were estimated from reference gene primer amplification. Clones were read by immunoSEQ multiplex PCR, and TCRdb kept only the in-frame ones, dropping some. The D gene and trimming were derived from the DNA, and the V and J assignments and clone size from that table. The repertoire has around 56,000 clones, approximately 92% of them found once; the top ten carry approximately 15%. This specimen belongs to a study of blood T cell repertoires in COVID-19. Background on the study: Samples of COVID-19 (acute and convalescent) were obtained from the United States, Italy and Spain. PBMCs, B-cell-depleted T cells, or T cells provided the cDNA or gDNA that made up the material.

V shed 5 bases and J 7 bases; nucleotides not matched to a gene: 6. The CDR3 loop spans 13 amino acids. Germline CDR1 and CDR2: GTSNPN and SVGIG (reference sequence). The sequence derives from a man older than 75 with acute or convalescent COVID-19. The chain joins TRBV30 to TRBJ2-1; 9 nucleotides line up with TRBD1. Source material: peripheral blood. The CDR3 sequence is CAWQTGGGNEQFF. CDR3 nucleotides: TGTGCCTGGCAGACAGGGGGAGGGAATGAGCAGTTCTTC.